These 29 T cell receptor beta chains share one sample of origin, sequenced in a study of blood T cell repertoires in COVID-19. Assay: immunoSEQ multiplex PCR; the TCRdb copy retains only in-frame clones and omits some. This sample carries approximately 190,000 clones, 65% to 85% of them seen once, and the ten largest clones take about 5.5%. The sample was peripheral blood. The source is a woman in her thirties with acute or convalescent COVID-19.

This clone was found a few times. The chain has TRBV25-1 and TRBJ1-2; 8 nucleotides agree with TRBD1. The CDR3 runs to 16 residues. Germline trimming cut 6 bases from V and 3 bases from J; bases unmatched to any gene: 12. Germline-derived CDR1 and CDR2 are MGHDK and SYGVNS. As DNA, the CDR3 is TGTGCCAGCAGAGGAGGGACAGGCATCGAACACTATGGCTACACCTTC. Its protein product is CASRGGTGIEHYGYTF.

This chain links TRBV4-3 with TRBJ1-2, with D unclear. Germline V CDR1 and CDR2: LGHNA, YSLEER. CDR3 length: 15 residues. V dropped 0 bases and J dropped 4 bases, with 12 bases sitting between them. CDR3 in amino acids: CASSQEAHSGYGYTF. The CDR3 bases are TGCGCCAGCAGCCAAGAAGCTCACAGTGGCTATGGCTACACCTTC.

The V call is TRBV13, the J call TRBJ2-1; possible D gene TRBD1, 5 bases. Germline V gene lookup returns CDR1 PRHDT and CDR2 FYEKMQ (reference sequence). This CDR3 comprises 17 residues. V dropped 2 bases and J dropped 6 bases, with 20 bases sitting between them. The CDR3 sequence is CASSLFAFGADLNEQFF. The DNA for the CDR3 is TGTGCCAGCAGCTTATTTGCATTTGGGGCGGACCTCAATGAGCAGTTCTTC.

This chain uses TRBV19 with TRBJ2-5; 7 positions match TRBD1. The CDR3 consists of 14 residues. J gave up 4 bases and V 0 bases, and 2 bases lay outside the gene matches. Per the germline V gene, CDR1 is LNHDA and CDR2 is SQIVND (reference sequence). In nucleotides, the CDR3 is TGTGCCAGTAGTATAGAGCCAGGGGGAGAGACCCAGTACTTC. It specifies CASSIEPGGETQYF.

The V call is TRBV3-1 (or the pseudogene TRBV3-2), the J call TRBJ1-2, with 7 bases matching TRBD1. V was clipped by 1 base and J by 8 bases; unmatched bases: 10. CDR3 length equals 15 residues. The germline CDR1 and CDR2 sequences are LGHDT and YNNKEL (reference sequence). The CDR3 loop reads CASSQGGVDRVGYTF. The CDR3 DNA reads TGTGCCAGCAGCCAAGGAGGGGTAGACAGGGTGGGCTACACCTTC.

The CDR3 DNA reads TGCAGCGTTGACTACGGAGCTAATGAAAAACTGTTTTTT. Its translation is CSVDYGANEKLFF. The chain is built from TRBV29-1 and TRBJ1-4, with no clear D. The CDR3 has 13 amino acids. The germline gives CDR1 SQVTM, CDR2 ANQGSEA. V lost 3 bases and J 3 bases, leaving 8 bases between the germline ends.

The chain combines TRBV3-1 (or the pseudogene TRBV3-2) with TRBJ2-2; 9 bases agree with TRBD2. CDR1 and CDR2 from the germline V gene are LGHDT and YNNKEL (reference sequence). The CDR3 runs 20 residues. V trimming: 5 bases; J trimming: 3 bases; junction bases outside the gene matches: 19. As DNA, the CDR3 is TGTGCCAGCAGCTACGACGGGACGCGCGGGGGGGCTCAGTACACCGGGGAGCTGTTTTTT. This sequence encodes CASSYDGTRGGAQYTGELFF.

This chain links TRBV7-8 with TRBJ2-6; 8 nucleotides agree with TRBD1. V lost 4 bases, J lost 5 bases, and 10 bases stayed unmatched. Germline values: CDR1 SGHVS, CDR2 FQNEAQ. The CDR3 totals 17 residues. CDR3 amino acids: CASSSGTGALRANVLTF. DNA of the CDR3: TGTGCCAGCAGCTCTGGGACAGGTGCCCTCCGGGCCAACGTCCTGACTTTC.

The chain combines TRBV7-2 with TRBJ2-7; D remains unclear. Trimming pared 1 base from V and 3 bases from J, leaving 7 bases between. The CDR3 runs 13 residues. The germline CDR1 and CDR2 sequences are SGHTA and FQGNSA. The CDR3: CASSLGRYYEQYF. CDR3 in DNA: TGTGCCAGCAGCTTAGGCCGGTACTACGAGCAGTACTTC.

The chain employs TRBV7-2 and TRBJ1-1; TRBD1 aligns across 11 bases. The CDR3 is 17 residues long. V was clipped by 5 bases and J by 2 bases; unmatched bases: 10. Germline V gene lookup returns CDR1 SGHTA and CDR2 FQGNSA. The CDR3 reads CASSTRTGGRINTEAFF. The CDR3, as DNA: TGTGCCAGCAGCACCCGGACAGGGGGCAGGATAAACACTGAAGCTTTCTTT.

The rearrangement uses TRBV10-1 and TRBJ1-1; a possible D gene is TRBD1 (6 bases). Trimming left V 5 bases short and J 4 bases short, with 11 bases between. This CDR3 contains 13 residues. Per the germline V gene, CDR1 is WNHNN and CDR2 is SYGVQD (reference sequence). CDR3 in DNA: TGCGCCAGCAGTACAGGGCCTGTCACTGAAGCTTTCTTT. Translated: CASSTGPVTEAFF.

The chain combines TRBV27 with TRBJ2-1, with 8 bases aligning to TRBD2. Looked up from germline, CDR1 is MNHEY and CDR2 is SMNVEV (reference sequence). Unmatched junction bases numbered 6, after V lost 5 bases and J lost 6 bases. The CDR3 is made up of 14 amino acids. For the CDR3, the DNA is TGTGCCAGCAGTCGGCCAGGGACTAGCAATGAGCAGTTCTTC. Translation gives CASSRPGTSNEQFF.

The gene calls are TRBV5-3 and TRBJ1-2, with a tentative D call TRBD1 (5 bases). TRBV5-3 carries the ORF label, with uncertain function. The CDR3 has 16 amino acids. V lost 1 base to trimming and J lost 2 bases, with 15 bases between them. CDR3 DNA: TGTGCCAGAAGCTTGTTACTGGGGCCAGGGAACTATGGCTACACCTTC. Its protein is CARSLLLGPGNYGYTF.

V and J are TRBV7-2 and TRBJ2-3; 9 nucleotides line up with TRBD2. CDR3 length: 16 residues. Germline CDR1 and CDR2: SGHTA and FQGNSA. V gave up 2 bases and J gave up 4 bases; unmatched junction bases: 7. CDR3 DNA sequence: TGTGCCAGCAGCTTAAACGCGGGAGGGCACGCAGATACGCAGTATTTT. It yields the protein CASSLNAGGHADTQYF.

The chain links TRBV6-6 to TRBJ1-2, with D unclear. The CDR3 is made up of 14 amino acids. Germline CDR1 and CDR2: MNHNY and SVGAGI (reference sequence). The ends were cut back, 2 bases at V and 2 bases at J, with 9 bases in the middle. The CDR3: CASSYGRGNYGYTF. CDR3 bases: TGTGCCAGCAGTTACGGACGGGGAAACTATGGCTACACCTTC.

This chain uses TRBV19 with TRBJ1-1, with D unresolved. Trimming removed 10 bases from V and 0 bases from J, with 15 bases in between. CDR1 LNHDA and CDR2 SQIVND come from the germline V gene (reference sequence). This CDR3 contains 14 residues. The chain's CDR3 is CAIPPGEVNTEAFF. In DNA, the CDR3 is TGTGCCATCCCACCCGGGGAGGTGAACACTGAAGCTTTCTTT.

The chain couples TRBV15 to TRBJ2-5, with a possible D match to TRBD1 (6 bases). This CDR3 is built from 16 residues. Germline CDR1 is LNHNV and CDR2 is YYDKDF (reference sequence). Trimming took off 0 bases at V and 1 base at J, with 12 bases between the two ends. Here the CDR3 DNA reads TGTGCCACCAGCAGAGAGGGCAGGGGTCGCCAAGAGACCCAGTACTTC. It translates to CATSREGRGRQETQYF.

The chain uses TRBV4-3 and TRBJ2-1; TRBD2 matches at 8 bases. The CDR3 is 16 residues long. Trimming removed 1 base from V and 6 bases from J; junction bases left unmatched: 8. Germline V gene lookup returns CDR1 LGHNA and CDR2 YSLEER. DNA of the CDR3: TGCGCCAGCAGCCAAGTTTCGGGACTAGGTGTCAATGAGCAGTTCTTC. The encoded protein is CASSQVSGLGVNEQFF.

This clone was observed a handful of times. The chain has TRBV11-2 and TRBJ2-6; D unclear. The CDR3 runs 16 residues. The germline V gene encodes CDR1 SGHAT and CDR2 FQNNGV. Trimming took off 10 bases at V and 0 bases at J, with 16 bases between the two ends. CDR3 residues: CATPRRRASGANVLTF. The DNA for the CDR3 is TGTGCCACCCCGAGGCGGCGCGCCTCTGGGGCCAACGTCCTGACTTTC.

The rearrangement links TRBV19 to TRBJ1-2; D is ambiguous. CDR3 length equals 14 residues. The germline V gene encodes CDR1 LNHDA and CDR2 SQIVND (reference sequence). Trimming left V 8 bases short and J 4 bases short, with 17 bases between. This CDR3 reads CASLPPGRGYGYTF. CDR3 nucleotide sequence: TGTGCCAGTCTCCCTCCGGGTCGCGGCTATGGCTACACCTTC.

This chain links TRBV19 with TRBJ1-2; 8 positions agree with TRBD1. The CDR3 length is 17 residues. Germline loops: CDR1 LNHDA, CDR2 SQIVND (reference sequence). The trim removed 6 bases at V and 8 bases at J, leaving 20 bases unmatched. The CDR3 reads CASSLPRRGTGTRGYTF. DNA of the CDR3: TGTGCCAGTAGCCTCCCCCGCCGAGGGACAGGAACGAGGGGCTACACCTTC.

The gene calls are TRBV4-3 and TRBJ2-2, with D possibly matching TRBD1 (6 bases). The germline CDR1 and CDR2 sequences are LGHNA and YSLEER. This CDR3 is built from 16 residues. Trimming took 0 bases from V and 3 from J, leaving 11 bases between them. Written as DNA, the CDR3 is TGCGCCAGCAGCCAAGATTCAGGGGCGTACACCGGGGAGCTGTTTTTT. It is translated as CASSQDSGAYTGELFF.

The chain recombines TRBV2 with TRBJ2-1; D possibly corresponds to TRBD1 (6 bases). The V gene's germline CDR1 is SNHLY and CDR2 FYNNEI. Trimming took 2 bases from V and 0 from J, leaving 23 bases between them. CDR3 size: 20 residues. DNA of the CDR3: TGTGCCAGCAGTGAACCTAGAACTATAACAGGGCCTACCTCCTACAATGAGCAGTTCTTC. Translating gives CASSEPRTITGPTSYNEQFF.

V gene TRBV30 combines with J gene TRBJ2-7, with TRBD2 identical over 10 bases. The ends lost 2 bases at V and 3 bases at J; junction bases unmatched: 4. Germline CDR1 reads GTSNPN; CDR2 reads SVGIG (reference sequence). CDR3 length equals 14 residues. The CDR3 bases are TGTGCCTGGAGTCCGGGGACTAGCGACTACGAGCAGTACTTC. Translating gives CAWSPGTSDYEQYF. Based on the CDR3 plus reference TRBV30 and TRBJ2-7, the full variable domain is SQTIHQWPATLVQPVGSPLSLECTVEGTSNPNLYWYRQAAGRGLQLLFYSVGIGQISSEVPQNLSASRPQDRQFILSSKKLLLSDSGFYLCAWSPGTSDYEQYFGPGTRLTVT.

The CDR3 DNA is TGTGCCTGGACCCCCATGGGACAGGGTAGTGGCTACACCTTC. It is translated as CAWTPMGQGSGYTF. The chain couples TRBV30 to TRBJ1-2; 9 bases agree with TRBD1. V trimming: 4 bases; J trimming: 7 bases; junction bases outside the gene matches: 10. From germline, CDR1 is GTSNPN and CDR2 SVGIG (reference sequence). The CDR3 spans 14 residues.

The J gene is TRBJ2-7, the V gene TRBV2; D is perhaps TRBD1 or TRBD2 (5 bases each). The CDR3 spans 13 residues. Germline V gives CDR1 SNHLY, CDR2 FYNNEI. V lost 4 bases to trimming and J lost 3 bases, with 10 bases between them. The CDR3 reads CASSGAGSYEQYF. The CDR3 coding sequence is TGTGCCAGCAGTGGAGCAGGGAGCTACGAGCAGTACTTC.

The chain employs TRBV4-1 and TRBJ1-2; tentatively, D is TRBD1 (6 bases). From germline, CDR1 is MGHRA and CDR2 YSYEKL. V shed 6 bases and J shed 8 bases, with 10 bases lying between them. This CDR3 spans 11 amino acids. The DNA of the CDR3 is TGCGCCAGCAGGGGGGCTGGAGGCTACACCTTC. This translates into CASRGAGGYTF.

In this sample, this clone turned up once. V usage is TRBV19 and J usage is TRBJ2-1; 8 bases map to TRBD1. CDR3 length: 17 residues. Trimming removed 9 bases from V and 2 bases from J; junction bases left unmatched: 15. The germline V gene encodes CDR1 LNHDA and CDR2 SQIVND (reference sequence). Written as DNA, the CDR3 is TGTGCCAGCCAAGCCCCCCCCGGACAGGGCCCCTACAATGAGCAGTTCTTC. Protein: CASQAPPGQGPYNEQFF.

This sequence joins TRBV7-2 and TRBJ2-7; 8 bases match TRBD1. Losses at the gene ends were 3 bases for V and 7 bases for J; bases not matched to a gene: 8. Germline V CDR1 and CDR2: SGHTA, FQGNSA. This CDR3 region has 14 residues. This CDR3 is CASSLSQGAREQYF. In DNA form, the CDR3 reads TGTGCCAGCAGCTTGAGCCAGGGGGCGCGGGAGCAGTACTTC. Filled out from reference TRBV7-2 and TRBJ2-7, the complete variable domain reads GAGVSQSPSNKVTEKGKDVELRCDPISGHTALYWYRQSLGQGLEFLIYFQGNSAPDKSGLPSDRFSAERTGGSVSTLTIQRTQQEDSAVYLCASSLSQGAREQYFGPGTRLTVT.